A single sample is the source of the 3 T cell receptor beta chains below, sequenced in a study of T cell responses to AZD1222 COVID-19 vaccine (dated by TCRdb to about 2021). What the time point label conveys for this sample: baseline before first vaccination. The library was obtained by the immunoSEQ multiplex PCR assay. The table comes from immuneACCESS by way of TCRdb, which keeps in-frame sequences with V and J called. Part of the clones is missing from these tables; in studies checked, under half for an unresolved V gene and the rest for unknown reasons. The sample has 170,000 or so clones on record, roughly 87% of them singletons. The ten top clones hold approximately 2.5% of the sample. This sample comprised peripheral blood, obtained on day 0 of AZD1222 vaccination. The receptors here all came from an adult in good health.

V usage is TRBV3-1 (or the pseudogene TRBV3-2) and J usage is TRBJ1-2; TRBD1 aligns across 7 bases. Trimming cost V 1 base and J 5 bases; bases outside gene matches: 10. From germline, CDR1 is LGHDT and CDR2 YNNKEL (reference sequence). The CDR3 loop spans 16 amino acids. The CDR3 spells CASSQVGLGQIYGYTF. The CDR3 coding sequence is TGTGCCAGCAGCCAAGTTGGTCTGGGACAGATTTATGGCTACACCTTC.

The V and J genes are TRBV27 and TRBJ2-3, with a tentative D call TRBD2 (6 bases). Germline V gene sequence: CDR1 MNHEY, CDR2 SMNVEV (reference sequence). V dropped 5 bases and J dropped 0 bases, with 12 bases sitting between them. The CDR3 consists of 15 residues. The CDR3 DNA reads as TGTGCCAGCAGTCTTAGCGGTTTTAGCACAGATACGCAGTATTTT. Protein: CASSLSGFSTDTQYF.

The rearrangement uses TRBV5-8 and TRBJ1-5; D may be TRBD1 (5 bases). In germline, CDR1 is SGHTS, CDR2 YDEGEE. The CDR3 runs to 17 residues. V was trimmed by 1 base and J by 4 bases, leaving 18 bases between them. DNA of the CDR3: TGTGCCAGCAGCTTGTTTTTAATGCGGCAGGGAAATCAGCCCCAGCATTTT. Its translation is CASSLFLMRQGNQPQHF.